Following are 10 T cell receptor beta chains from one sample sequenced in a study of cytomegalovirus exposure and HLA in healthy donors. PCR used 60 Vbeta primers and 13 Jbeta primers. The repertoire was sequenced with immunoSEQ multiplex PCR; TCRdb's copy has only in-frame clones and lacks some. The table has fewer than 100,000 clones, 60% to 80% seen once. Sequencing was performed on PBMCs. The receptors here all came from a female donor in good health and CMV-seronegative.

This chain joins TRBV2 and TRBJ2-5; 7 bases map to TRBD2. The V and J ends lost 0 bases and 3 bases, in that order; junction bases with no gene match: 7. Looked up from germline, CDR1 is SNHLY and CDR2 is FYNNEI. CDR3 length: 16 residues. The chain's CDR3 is CASSEARSSGKETQYF. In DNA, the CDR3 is TGTGCCAGCAGTGAAGCGCGTTCTAGCGGTAAAGAGACCCAGTACTTC.

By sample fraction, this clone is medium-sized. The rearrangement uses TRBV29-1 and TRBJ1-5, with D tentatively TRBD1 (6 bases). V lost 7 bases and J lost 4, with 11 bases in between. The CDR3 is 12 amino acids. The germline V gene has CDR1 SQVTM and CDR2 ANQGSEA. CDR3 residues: CSAMTGNQPQHF. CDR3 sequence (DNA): TGCAGCGCAATGACAGGAAATCAGCCCCAGCATTTT.

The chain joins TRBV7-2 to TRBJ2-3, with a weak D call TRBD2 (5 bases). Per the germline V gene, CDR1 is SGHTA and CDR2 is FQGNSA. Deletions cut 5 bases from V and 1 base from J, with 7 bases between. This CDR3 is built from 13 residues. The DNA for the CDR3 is TGTGCCAGCAGCCGGACTGGCACAGATACGCAGTATTTT. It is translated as CASSRTGTDTQYF.

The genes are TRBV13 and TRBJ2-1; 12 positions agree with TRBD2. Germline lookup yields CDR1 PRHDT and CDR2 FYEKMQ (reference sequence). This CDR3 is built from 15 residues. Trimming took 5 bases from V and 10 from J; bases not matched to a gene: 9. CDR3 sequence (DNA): TGTGCCAGCAGCCCTGAGGCTAGCGGGAGGGTAGAGCAGTTCTTC. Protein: CASSPEASGRVEQFF.

The CDR3 loop reads CASSPGQISHNEQFF. In DNA, the CDR3 is TGTGCCAGCAGCCCAGGACAGATCTCACACAATGAGCAGTTCTTC. This chain joins TRBV7-9 and TRBJ2-1; a weak D match, TRBD1 (6 bases). Germline V CDR1 and CDR2: SEHNR, FQNEAQ (reference sequence). Between the trimmed V and J ends, which lost 5 bases and 5 bases, there was a span of 16 bases. This CDR3 comprises 15 residues.

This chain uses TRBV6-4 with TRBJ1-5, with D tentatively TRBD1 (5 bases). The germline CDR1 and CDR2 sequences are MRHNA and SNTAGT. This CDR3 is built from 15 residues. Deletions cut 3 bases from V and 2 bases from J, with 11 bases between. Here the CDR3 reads CASSEKGDGNQPQHF. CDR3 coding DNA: TGTGCCAGCAGTGAAAAAGGGGATGGCAATCAGCCCCAGCATTTT.

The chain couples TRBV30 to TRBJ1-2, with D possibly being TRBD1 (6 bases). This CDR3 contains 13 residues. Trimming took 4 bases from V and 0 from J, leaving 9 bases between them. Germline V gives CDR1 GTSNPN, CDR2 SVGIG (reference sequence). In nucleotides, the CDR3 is TGTGCCTGGATTGCAGGGGCTAACTATGGCTACACCTTC. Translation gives CAWIAGANYGYTF.

CDR3 sequence reads: CASSAHQGARETQYF. The CDR3, as DNA: TGTGCCAGCAGCGCTCACCAGGGGGCGCGGGAGACCCAGTACTTC. J is TRBJ2-5 and V is TRBV9; 8 nucleotides match TRBD1. V gave up 3 bases and J gave up 5 bases; unmatched junction bases: 9. The CDR3 has 15 residues. Germline V gene data show CDR1 as SGDLS and CDR2 as YYNGEE.

In nucleotides, the CDR3 is TGTGCCAGCAGCTTTATTGATTCACCCCTCCACTTT. It encodes CASSFIDSPLHF. V gene TRBV7-2 combines with J gene TRBJ1-6, with unresolved D. The V end lost 3 bases, the J end lost 8 bases, and 5 bases lay between the germline ends. The CDR3 is 12 residues long. Per the germline V gene, CDR1 is SGHTA and CDR2 is FQGNSA.

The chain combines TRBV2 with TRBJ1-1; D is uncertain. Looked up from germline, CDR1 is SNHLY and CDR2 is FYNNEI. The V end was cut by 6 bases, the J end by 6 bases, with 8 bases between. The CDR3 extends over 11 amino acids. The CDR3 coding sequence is TGTGCCAGCAGGGCTCAGGCTGAAGCTTTCTTT. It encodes CASRAQAEAFF.